There are many counts of the clone carrying this TCR beta chain. The antigen remains undetermined. The CDR3 covers 14 residues. CDR1 is ENHRY and CDR2 is SYGVKD in the germline V gene. V was cut by 0 bases and J by 5 bases, with 11 bases left in between. This sample is drawn from a study of CD8 T cells in ankylosing spondylitis. Study conclusions and caveats: Disease-linked clones bore a CD8+ phenotype and were relatively rare in peripheral blood.

It was by quantitative 5'-RACE with molecular barcodes that TCR beta libraries were made. Each CDR3 protein is one row after TCRdb ran MiXCR on the 5' RACE reads. Among 250,000 to 350,000 distinct CDR3 sequences listed, less than 25% were seen once. The chain joins TRBV10-3 to TRBJ2-7; D may match TRBD1 or TRBD2 (6 bases each). The origin of this receptor is a female donor with ankylosing spondylitis or in good health (not recorded which). The sequencing input was blood, either unsorted or a sorted T cell fraction (not recorded which). The CDR3 region is CAISESGGQNEQYF. In nucleotides, the CDR3 is TGTGCCATCAGTGAGTCGGGAGGACAGAACGAGCAGTACTTC.